Reported below is one TCR beta chain. The sample is drawn from a study of blood T cell repertoires in COVID-19. The repertoire was sequenced with immunoSEQ multiplex PCR; TCRdb's copy has only in-frame clones and lacks some. In the table there are 350,000 to 400,000 clones, roughly 87% of which are singletons. CDR3 size: 11 residues. V shed 5 bases and J shed 8 bases, with 7 bases lying between them. This receptor was obtained from a woman aged 30 to 39 who had recovered from COVID-19. Sequencing was carried out using PBMCs or T cells enriched from blood (not recorded which). The chain employs TRBV12-3 or TRBV12-4 and TRBJ2-1; D is unclear. This chain's CDR3 is CASSPEHEQFF. The CDR3 nucleotides read TGTGCCAGCAGTCCCGAGCATGAGCAGTTCTTC.